The clone carrying this T cell receptor (beta chain) turned up a few times. The antigen is not known. This sample is drawn from a study of CD8 T cells in ankylosing spondylitis. The study, taken as a whole, reports: The study identified a TCR beta motif of 7 or 8 highly homologous variants that appeared characteristic of ankylosing spondylitis blood.

TCRdb called the 5' RACE reads again in MiXCR, with one record for every CDR3 protein. The sample includes 300,000 to 350,000 distinct CDR3 sequences, 14% to 15% of them seen just once. In germline, CDR1 is SQVTM, CDR2 ANQGSEA. The CDR3 is made up of 12 amino acids. Trimming left V 6 bases short and J 3 bases short, with 12 bases between. The rearrangement uses TRBV29-1 and TRBJ2-7; either TRBD1 or TRBD2 may fit D (6 bases each). Input material: blood, either unsorted or a sorted T cell fraction (not recorded which). This TCR was recovered from a male donor with ankylosing spondylitis or in good health (not recorded which). CDR3 loop: CSVRQDYYEQYF. The CDR3 DNA follows: TGCAGCGTCCGACAGGACTACTACGAGCAGTACTTC.